The present T cell receptor (beta chain) was sequenced within a study of cytomegalovirus exposure and HLA in healthy donors. Study-level background: In a later analysis, it was reported that the roughly 130 validation repertoires had been produced on the same platform as the 500 to 850 repertoires belonging to the first cohort. Whole-study results and caveats: Around 160 TCR beta chains were listed as cytomegalovirus-associated. It was confirmed in vitro that a few of the CMV-associated chains were specific for CMV antigens.

This clone appeared a few times. Its antigen is still unknown. The CDR3 has 15 amino acids. J gave up 3 bases and V 3 bases, and 4 bases lay outside the gene matches. CDR1 is MRHNA, CDR2 SNTAGT, per germline. Clones were sequenced by immunoSEQ multiplex PCR, and TCRdb holds only the in-frame ones, with some missing. The table includes 100,000 to 150,000 clones, around 94% detected once. Sequencing was performed on PBMCs. The chain employs TRBV6-4 and TRBJ2-3; TRBD2 aligns across 9 bases. The TCR sequence derives from a woman younger than 35 in good health and CMV-seronegative. This chain's CDR3 is CASSEGGGATDTQYF. CDR3 DNA sequence: TGTGCCAGCAGTGAAGGCGGGGGGGCGACAGATACGCAGTATTTT.